The 7 T cell receptor beta chains given below trace back to one sample, sequenced in a study of shared clonotypes between healthy human individuals. This table comes from immunoSEQ multiplex PCR, and its TCRdb copy is limited to in-frame clones, with some not included. The sample records 1,400,000 or so clones, approximately 98.5% being singletons. The sequenced material came from naive CD4+ T cells sorted from blood. Documented subset: CD45RA+ positively selected. These receptor sequences come from a man aged 30-40 years in good health.

The J gene is TRBJ2-1, the V gene TRBV7-9; a possible D gene is TRBD1 (6 bases). This CDR3 spans 15 amino acids. Germline V CDR1 and CDR2: SEHNR, FQNEAQ (reference sequence). V was clipped by 2 bases and J by 7 bases, with 15 bases between them. The CDR3 coding sequence is TGTGCCAGCAGCTTAACGGGACAAGGGGTTAATGAGCAGTTCTTC. As protein: CASSLTGQGVNEQFF. Filled out from reference TRBV7-9 and TRBJ2-1, the complete variable domain reads DTGVSQNPRHKITKRGQNVTFRCDPISEHNRLYWYRQTLGQGPEFLTYFQNEAQLEKSRLLSDRFSAERPKGSFSTLEIQRTEQGDSAMYLCASSLTGQGVNEQFFGPGTRLTVL.

This sequence joins TRBV5-1 and TRBJ2-2, with TRBD2 matching over 7 bases. Per the germline V gene, CDR1 is SGHRS and CDR2 is YFSETQ. The CDR3 is 14 residues long. With 3 bases clipped from V and 6 bases from J, the junction kept 5 bases outside the gene matches. Here the CDR3 reads CASSSSGTAGELFF. Written as DNA, the CDR3 is TGCGCCAGCAGCTCAAGCGGGACCGCCGGGGAGCTGTTTTTT.

For this clone: The identical CDR3 is also encoded by other nucleotide sequences in the sample. The chain is built from TRBV27 and TRBJ2-1, with no clear D. V dropped 5 bases and J dropped 0 bases, with 11 bases sitting between them. CDR3 length: 15 amino acids. In germline, CDR1 is MNHEY, CDR2 SMNVEV (reference sequence). This CDR3 is CASSRTVSSYNEQFF. The CDR3 DNA is TGTGCCAGCAGTCGAACCGTGAGCTCCTACAATGAGCAGTTCTTC.

V is TRBV6-1 and J is TRBJ2-7, with D uncertain. Germline values: CDR1 MNHNS, CDR2 SASEGT. Trimming cost V 2 bases and J 4 bases, with 12 bases left between them. The CDR3 contains 14 residues. The CDR3 loop is CASSEISTRYEQYF. The CDR3 coding sequence is TGTGCCAGCAGTGAAATCTCAACGAGGTACGAGCAGTACTTC.

Comments on this clone: The same CDR3 also results from other DNA sequences found in this sample. The J gene is TRBJ1-5, the V gene TRBV29-1, with 9 bases identical to TRBD1. CDR1 is SQVTM and CDR2 is ANQGSEA in the germline V gene. This CDR3 has 12 residues. V lost 6 bases and J lost 5; bases outside the gene matches: 2. The CDR3 DNA reads TGCAGCGTGGGGGACAGGGATCAGCCCCAGCATTTT. Translating it yields CSVGDRDQPQHF.

The V and J genes are TRBV7-9 and TRBJ2-5; D is uncertain. This CDR3 is built from 14 residues. The V and J ends lost 6 bases and 2 bases respectively, with 13 bases between them. The germline gives CDR1 SEHNR, CDR2 FQNEAQ (reference sequence). Here the CDR3 DNA reads TGTGCCAGCAGTCCCCGGCTTGGTCAAGAGACCCAGTACTTC. It translates to CASSPRLGQETQYF.

The genes are TRBV6-1 and TRBJ2-1; D gene unclear. The V gene lost 3 bases and the J gene lost 4 bases, with 13 bases spanning the gap. The CDR3 sequence is 15 residues long. Germline V gene lookup returns CDR1 MNHNS and CDR2 SASEGT. The CDR3 protein is CASSDRKRAYNEQFF. The CDR3 nucleotides are TGTGCCAGCAGTGACAGAAAAAGGGCTTACAATGAGCAGTTCTTC.